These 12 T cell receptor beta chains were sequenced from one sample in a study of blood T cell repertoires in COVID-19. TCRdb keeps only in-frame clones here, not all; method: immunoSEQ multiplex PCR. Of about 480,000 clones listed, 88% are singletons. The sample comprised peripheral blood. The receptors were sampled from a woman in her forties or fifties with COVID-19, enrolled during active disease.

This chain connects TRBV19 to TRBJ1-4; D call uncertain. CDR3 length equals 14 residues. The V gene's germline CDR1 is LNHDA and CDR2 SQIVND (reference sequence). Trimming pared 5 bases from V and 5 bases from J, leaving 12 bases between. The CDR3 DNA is TGTGCCAGTAGTGTTACGGAGATAAATGAAAAACTGTTTTTT. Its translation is CASSVTEINEKLFF. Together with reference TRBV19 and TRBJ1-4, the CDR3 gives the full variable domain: DGGITQSPKYLFRKEGQNVTLSCEQNLNHDAMYWYRQDPGQGLRLIYYSQIVNDFQKGDIAEGYSVSREKKESFPLTVTSAQKNPTAFYLCASSVTEINEKLFFGSGTQLSVL.

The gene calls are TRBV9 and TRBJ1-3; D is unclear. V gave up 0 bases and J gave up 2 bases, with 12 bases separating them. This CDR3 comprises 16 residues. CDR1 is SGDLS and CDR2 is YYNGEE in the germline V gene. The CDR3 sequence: CASSVGGGNPGNTIYF. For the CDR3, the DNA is TGTGCCAGCAGCGTAGGGGGAGGAAACCCTGGAAACACCATATATTTT.

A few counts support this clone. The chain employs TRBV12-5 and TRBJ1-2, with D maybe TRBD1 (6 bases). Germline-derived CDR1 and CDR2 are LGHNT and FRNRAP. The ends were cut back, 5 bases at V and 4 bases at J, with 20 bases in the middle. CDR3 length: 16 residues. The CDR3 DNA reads TGTGCTAGTGGTCCCCTCCCCCGGGACATCGGCTATGGCTACACCTTC. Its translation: CASGPLPRDIGYGYTF.

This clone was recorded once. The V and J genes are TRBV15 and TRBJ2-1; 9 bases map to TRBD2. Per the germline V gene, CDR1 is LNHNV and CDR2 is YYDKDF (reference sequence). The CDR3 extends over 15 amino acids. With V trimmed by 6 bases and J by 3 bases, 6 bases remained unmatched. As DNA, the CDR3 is TGTGCCACCAGGCCGACTAGCGGTTACTACAATGAGCAGTTCTTC. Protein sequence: CATRPTSGYYNEQFF.

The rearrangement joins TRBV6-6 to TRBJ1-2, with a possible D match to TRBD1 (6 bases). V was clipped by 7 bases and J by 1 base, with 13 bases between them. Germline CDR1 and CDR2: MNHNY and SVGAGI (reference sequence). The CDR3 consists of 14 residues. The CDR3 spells CASNPDSFNYGYTF. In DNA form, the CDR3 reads TGTGCCAGCAACCCGGACAGTTTTAACTATGGCTACACCTTC.

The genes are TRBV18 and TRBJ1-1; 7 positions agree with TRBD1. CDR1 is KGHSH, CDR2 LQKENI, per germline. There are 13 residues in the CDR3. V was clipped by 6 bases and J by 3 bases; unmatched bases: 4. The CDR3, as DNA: TGTGCCAGCTCCGTCAGGGGGGACACTGAAGCTTTCTTT. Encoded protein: CASSVRGDTEAFF.

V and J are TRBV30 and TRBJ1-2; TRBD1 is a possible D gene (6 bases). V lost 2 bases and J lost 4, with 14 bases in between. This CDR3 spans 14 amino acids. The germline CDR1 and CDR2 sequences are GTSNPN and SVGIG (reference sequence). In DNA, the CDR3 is TGTGCCTGGAGTCCCCCCGGGGGGGCCTATGGCTACACCTTC. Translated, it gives CAWSPPGGAYGYTF.

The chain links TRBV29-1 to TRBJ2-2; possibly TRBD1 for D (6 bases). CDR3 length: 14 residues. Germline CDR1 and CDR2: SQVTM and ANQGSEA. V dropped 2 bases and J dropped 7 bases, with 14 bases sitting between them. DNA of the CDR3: TGCAGCGTTGAACAGGGGTCCAGAGGCGGGGAGCTGTTTTTT. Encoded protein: CSVEQGSRGGELFF.

DNA for the CDR3: TGTGCCAGCAGTCTACAGGGATCTACTAACTATGGCTACACCTTC. Protein sequence: CASSLQGSTNYGYTF. This chain links TRBV13 with TRBJ1-2; D may be TRBD1 (6 bases). Germline loops: CDR1 PRHDT, CDR2 FYEKMQ (reference sequence). The CDR3 totals 15 residues. The V end was cut by 6 bases, the J end by 0 bases, with 14 bases between.

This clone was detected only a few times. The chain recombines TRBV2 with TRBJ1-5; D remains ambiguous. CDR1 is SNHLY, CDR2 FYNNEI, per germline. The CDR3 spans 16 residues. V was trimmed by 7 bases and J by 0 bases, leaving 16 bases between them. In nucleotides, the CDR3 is TGTGCCAGCAATAACGCTGAGGGTTATAGCAATCAGCCCCAGCATTTT. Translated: CASNNAEGYSNQPQHF.

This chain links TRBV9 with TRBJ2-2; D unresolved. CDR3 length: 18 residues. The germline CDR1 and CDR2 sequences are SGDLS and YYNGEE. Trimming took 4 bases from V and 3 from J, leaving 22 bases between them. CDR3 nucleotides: TGTGCCAGCAGCCCAGTTCAGCACCTCACTATCGACACCGGGGAGCTGTTTTTT. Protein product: CASSPVQHLTIDTGELFF. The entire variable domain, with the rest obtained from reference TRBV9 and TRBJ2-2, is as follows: DSGVTQTPKHLITATGQRVTLRCSPRSGDLSVYWYQQSLDQGLQFLIQYYNGEERAKGNILERFSAQQFPDLHSELNLSSLELGDSALYFCASSPVQHLTIDTGELFFGEGSRLTVL.

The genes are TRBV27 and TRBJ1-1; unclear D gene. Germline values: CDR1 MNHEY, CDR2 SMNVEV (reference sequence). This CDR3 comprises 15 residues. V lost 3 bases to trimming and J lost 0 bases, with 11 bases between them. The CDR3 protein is CASSLGRTVNTEAFF. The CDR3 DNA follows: TGTGCCAGCAGTTTGGGGAGGACGGTGAACACTGAAGCTTTCTTT.